This T cell receptor beta chain was obtained from a study of T-cell memory formation after mild COVID-19. Study observations and caveats: CD4+ contracting clones lay mainly in CM and EM, CD8+ ones in EMRA.

A word on this clonotype: As yet, its antigen is unknown.

TCRdb called the 5' RACE reads again in MiXCR, with one record for every CDR3 protein. This sample yields under 550,000 distinct CDR3 sequences, of which more than 15% are seen a single time; under 25% belongs to the top ten. The CDR3 covers 15 residues. The junction had 6 bases not matched to a gene; V was cut back by 4 bases and J by 4 bases. Germline CDR1 is MNHEY and CDR2 is SVGEGT. The V gene is TRBV6-2 or TRBV6-3, the J gene TRBJ2-7, with 11 nucleotides matching TRBD2. The specimen was PBMCs or a T cell subset sorted from them (not recorded which). The clonotype originates from a man aged 18 to 29 who had mild COVID-19 (a few samples of this study predate the infection). Cell type and time point are not known. The CDR3 DNA is TGTGCCAGCAGTTCAGAGACTAGCGGGGTGTACGAGCAGTACTTC. It encodes CASSSETSGVYEQYF.